This T cell receptor beta chain was sequenced for a study of T-cell reconstitution after alpha-beta-depleted transplantation in children. Overall study findings and caveats: The origin of high day-60 TCRbeta diversity in some patients lay in surviving recipient T cells and thymic progenitors. About two months after transplant, alpha-beta T cells reportedly came from several hundred expanded graft clones. T-cell counts and diversity at one year post-transplant came mainly from newly produced T cells.

Unique molecular identifiers were incorporated into the prepared TCRbeta library. MiXCR, run by TCRdb on the PCR reads, gives a single entry per CDR3 protein. The data show some 600,000 distinct CDR3 sequences, over 10% seen once. With regard to this clonotype: Antigen specificity is unknown. At one boundary the junction diverges from the germline segment, which might be a read error.

This CDR3 is built from 15 residues. Looked up from germline, CDR1 is ENHRY and CDR2 is SYGVKD. The clonotype originates from a male patient under 18 who had a stem cell transplant for acute myeloid leukemia, so the T cells may come from the graft donor. Sequenced here: PBMCs, mostly from graft donor cells, sampled 360 days after TCRalphabeta/CD19-depleted stem cell transplant. V usage is TRBV10-3 and J usage is TRBJ2-3; TRBD1 is a possible D gene (6 bases). The CDR3 region is CAIREPGHFTDTQYF. DNA of the CDR3: TGTGCCATCCGTGAACCGGGACACTTCACAGATACGCAGTATTTT.